This TCR beta chain was profiled in a study of CD8+CD57+ T cells in acquired aplastic anemia. The V gene lost 5 bases and the J gene lost 2 bases, with 31 bases spanning the gap. In germline, CDR1 is SGHVS, CDR2 FNYEAQ. The CDR3 covers 21 residues. This clonotype came up many times. Its antigen is undetermined. The TCR beta profiling, which covered VDJ combination and CDR3 sequence, was carried out using genomic DNA as the template. MiXCR, applied by TCRdb to the reads, yields one record per CDR3 protein. Counted here are about 180,000 distinct CDR3 sequences, 45% to 50% occurring once; the ten biggest clones make up around 2.9%. Study-wide points: Patients and controls turned out to have some 30 CD8+ CDR3 sequences in common.

Sequencing used sorted CD4+, CD8+, or CD8+CD57+ T cells (not recorded which) from PBMCs. The sequence was obtained from a human donor in good health. The J gene is TRBJ1-5, the V gene TRBV7-6; possible D gene TRBD1, 5 bases. This CDR3 is CASSASATPVSALGGNQPQHF. Written as DNA, the CDR3 is TGTGCCAGCAGCGCCTCGGCGACTCCGGTCTCGGCCCTGGGGGGCAATCAGCCCCAGCATTTT.